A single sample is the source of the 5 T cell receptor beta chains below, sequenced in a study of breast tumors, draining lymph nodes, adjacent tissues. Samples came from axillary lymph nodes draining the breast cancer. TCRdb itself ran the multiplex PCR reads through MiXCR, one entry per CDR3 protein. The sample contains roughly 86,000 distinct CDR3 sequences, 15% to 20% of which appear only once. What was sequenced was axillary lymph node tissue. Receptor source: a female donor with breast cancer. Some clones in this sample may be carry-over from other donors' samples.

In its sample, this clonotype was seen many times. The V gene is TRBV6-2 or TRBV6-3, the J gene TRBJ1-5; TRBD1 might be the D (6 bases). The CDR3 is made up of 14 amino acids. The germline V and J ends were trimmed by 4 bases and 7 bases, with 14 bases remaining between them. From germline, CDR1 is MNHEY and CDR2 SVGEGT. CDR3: CASSSPRGAQPQHF. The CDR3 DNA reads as TGTGCCAGCAGTTCTCCTCGGGGGGCGCAGCCCCAGCATTTT.

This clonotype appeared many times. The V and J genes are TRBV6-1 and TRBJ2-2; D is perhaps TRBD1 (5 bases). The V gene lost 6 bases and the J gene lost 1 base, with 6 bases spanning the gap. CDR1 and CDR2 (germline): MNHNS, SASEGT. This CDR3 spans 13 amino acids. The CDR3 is CASSQGNTGELFF. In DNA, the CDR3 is TGTGCCAGCAGCCAGGGGAACACCGGGGAGCTGTTTTTT.

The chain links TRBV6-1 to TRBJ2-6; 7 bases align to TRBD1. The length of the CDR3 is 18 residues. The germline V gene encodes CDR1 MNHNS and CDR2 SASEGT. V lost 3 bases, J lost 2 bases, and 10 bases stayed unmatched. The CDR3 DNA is TGTGCCAGCAGTGACACACAGGGGACGGTCGCTGGGGCCAACGTCCTGACTTTC. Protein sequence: CASSDTQGTVAGANVLTF.

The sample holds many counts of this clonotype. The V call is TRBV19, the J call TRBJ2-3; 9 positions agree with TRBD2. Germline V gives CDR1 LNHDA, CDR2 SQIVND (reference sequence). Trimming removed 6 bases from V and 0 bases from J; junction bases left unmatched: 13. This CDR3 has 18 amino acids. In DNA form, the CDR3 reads TGTGCCAGTAGGGCCGGGACTAGCCGGATCACTAGCACAGATACGCAGTATTTT. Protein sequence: CASRAGTSRITSTDTQYF.

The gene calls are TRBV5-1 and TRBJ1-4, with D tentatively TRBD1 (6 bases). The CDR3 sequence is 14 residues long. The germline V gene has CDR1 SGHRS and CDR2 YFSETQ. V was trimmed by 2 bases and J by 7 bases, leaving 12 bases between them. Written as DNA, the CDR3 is TGCGCCAGCAGCTTACAGGGCAACGGTGAAAAACTGTTTTTT. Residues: CASSLQGNGEKLFF.